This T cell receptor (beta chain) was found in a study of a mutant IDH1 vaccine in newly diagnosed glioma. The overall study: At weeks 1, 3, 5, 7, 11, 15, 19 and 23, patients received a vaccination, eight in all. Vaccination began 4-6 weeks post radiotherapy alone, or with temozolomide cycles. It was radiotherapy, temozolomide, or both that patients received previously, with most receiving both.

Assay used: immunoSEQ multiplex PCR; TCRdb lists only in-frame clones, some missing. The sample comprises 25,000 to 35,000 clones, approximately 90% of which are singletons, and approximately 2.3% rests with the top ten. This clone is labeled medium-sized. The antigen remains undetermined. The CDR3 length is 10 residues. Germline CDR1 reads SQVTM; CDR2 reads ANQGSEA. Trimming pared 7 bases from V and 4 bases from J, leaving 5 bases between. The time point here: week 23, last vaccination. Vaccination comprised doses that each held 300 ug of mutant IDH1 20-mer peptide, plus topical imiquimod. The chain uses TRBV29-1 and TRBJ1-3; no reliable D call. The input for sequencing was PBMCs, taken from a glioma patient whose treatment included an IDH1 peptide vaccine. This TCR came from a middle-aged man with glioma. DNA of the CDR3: TGCAGCGACCCGGGAAACACCATATATTTT. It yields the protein CSDPGNTIYF.